This paragraph covers one T cell receptor (beta chain) sequence. Antigen specificity is unknown. This CDR3 contains 15 residues. The germline V and J ends were trimmed by 0 bases and 3 bases, with 11 bases remaining between them. Germline V lookup: CDR1 MDHEN, CDR2 SYDVKM. At the deep level, the assay was run. This table comes from immunoSEQ multiplex PCR, and its TCRdb copy is limited to in-frame clones, with some not included. The top ten hold 1.5% to 2% of the sample, which has 740,000 or so clones, around 73% seen once. The sample comes from a study of shared clonotypes between healthy human individuals. The wider study: Donor composition was a couple of women and a few men, aged 18 to 49. Study results and caveats: Only a few donors were included, so the genetic and exposure-history diversity represented was limited.

All participating donors were Caucasian adults from Nashville, Tennessee. Sequencing was carried out using memory CD4+ T cells sorted from blood. This sample's subset: CD45RA-negative fraction. The gene calls are TRBV28 and TRBJ2-5, with D perhaps assigned TRBD1 or TRBD2 (5 bases each). The receptor comes from a woman aged 25 to 39 in good health. In DNA, the CDR3 is TGTGCCAGCAGTTTATGGGGGACGGACGAAGAGACCCAGTACTTC. This gives the protein CASSLWGTDEETQYF.